This T cell receptor (beta chain) was retrieved from a study of memory CD4+ T cells and cytomegalovirus serostatus. CDR1 is SGHRS, CDR2 YFSETQ, per germline. Trimming stripped 5 bases from V and 0 bases from J, with 7 bases between. The CDR3 runs to 13 residues. The data were produced by immunoSEQ multiplex PCR, yet TCRdb's version contains in-frame clones alone and is incomplete. This sample has under 50,000 clones, with approximately 74% found just once. Single viable CD3+CD4+CD8-CD45RO+ cells were sorted as the memory CD4+ T cells. The TCR comes from an adult in good health and CMV-seropositive. Sequencing was carried out using memory CD4+ T cells from blood. V and J are TRBV5-1 and TRBJ2-3; D is perhaps TRBD1 (5 bases). The CDR3 nucleotides are TGCGCCAGCAGACAGGCTAGCACAGATACGCAGTATTTT. This translates into CASRQASTDTQYF.